These T cell receptor beta chains were read from a single sample in a study of T cell changes during pregnancy in multiple sclerosis. The table came from immunoSEQ multiplex PCR; TCRdb's copy has only in-frame clones and leaves some out. The table shows about 40,000 clones, with about nine tenths occurring only once. Material: CD4+ T cells from peripheral blood mononuclear cells, obtained before pregnancy. These receptors were obtained from a female donor with multiple sclerosis, enrolled in a pregnancy study. CDR3s include the opening cysteine and the closing phenylalanine or tryptophan. D genes are given only for firm matches. Clone size is given for some rows only: seen once, a few or many times, or a class if the clone is expanded.

j_call	d_call	v_call	clone_size	cdr3_nt	cdr3_aa
TRBJ1-6	-	TRBV5-4	-	TGTGCCAGCAGCTTGGGTGGCAGTAATTCACCCCTCCACTTT	CASSLGGSNSPLHF
TRBJ2-3	TRBD2	TRBV5-5	-	TGTGCCAGCAGCGGTAGAGCGGGGGGAACAGATACGCAGTATTTT	CASSGRAGGTDTQYF
TRBJ1-2	TRBD1	TRBV9	-	TGTGCCAGCAGCGTAGAGGGACAGGGTTTGGGTGGCTACACCTTC	CASSVEGQGLGGYTF
TRBJ2-6	-	TRBV13	-	TGTGCCAGCAGCAGCCGGGATTCTGGGGCCAACGTCCTGACTTTC	CASSSRDSGANVLTF
TRBJ2-3	-	TRBV6-5	-	TGTGCCAGCAGTTATACGACTAGCACAGATACGCAGTATTTT	CASSYTTSTDTQYF
TRBJ2-7	-	TRBV30	once	TGTGCCTGGAGTACAGGGATGTACGAGCAGTACTTC	CAWSTGMYEQYF
TRBJ1-3	-	TRBV30	-	TGTGCCTCGCACTATCGACAGTCAAACACCATATATTTT	CASHYRQSNTIYF
TRBJ2-5	-	TRBV18	once	TGTGCCAGCTCACCACGGAGAGGAGAGACCCAGTACTTC	CASSPRRGETQYF
TRBJ1-1	-	TRBV6-6	-	TGTGCCAGCAGTTTCGAGACAGAAGCTTTCTTT	CASSFETEAFF
TRBJ2-3	TRBD2	TRBV5-1	once	TGCGCCAGCAGCTTTGGACTAGCGGGGCAAGATACGCAGTATTTT	CASSFGLAGQDTQYF
TRBJ1-2	TRBD1	TRBV7-2	-	TGTGCCAGCAGCCCGGACAGGGCACTCTATGGCTACACCTTC	CASSPDRALYGYTF
TRBJ1-5	-	TRBV6-9	-	TGTGCCGGGGAGGGGCGGGATCAGCCCCAGCATTTT	CAGEGRDQPQHF
TRBJ1-1	TRBD1	TRBV18	-	TGTGCCAGCTCACAGGGACAGGGACAGAACACTGAAGCTTTCTTT	CASSQGQGQNTEAFF
TRBJ2-3	TRBD2	TRBV2	-	TGTGCCAGCAGTGAAATTGGCGGGGGGGCGGGAGATACGCAGTATTTT	CASSEIGGGAGDTQYF
TRBJ1-6	-	TRBV6-1	few	TGTGCCAGCAGTGAGAACACATATAATTCACCCCTCCACTTT	CASSENTYNSPLHF
TRBJ2-7	TRBD2	TRBV9	-	TGTGCCAGCAGCGGGACTAGCGGGGGATACGAGCAGTACTTC	CASSGTSGGYEQYF
TRBJ2-5	TRBD1	TRBV5-6	once	TGTGCCAGCAGCCTTGGGGGGACAGGGGGAGAGACCCAGTACTTC	CASSLGGTGGETQYF
TRBJ2-7	-	TRBV6-5	-	TGTGCCAGCAGTCGAAGGGGAAGCTACGAGCAGTACTTC	CASSRRGSYEQYF
TRBJ1-5	-	TRBV27	-	TGTGCCAGCAGCCTGAGGCGAACTCAGCCCCAGCATTTT	CASSLRRTQPQHF
TRBJ2-4	TRBD1	TRBV7-7	-	TGTGCCAGCAGCACCTCCGGGACAGGGAACTTC	CASSTSGTGNF
TRBJ1-3	-	TRBV2	-	TGTGCCAGCATGGAGTGGAGGGTTGGAAACACCATATATTTT	CASMEWRVGNTIYF
TRBJ1-2	-	TRBV2	-	TGTGCCATCACGATTACAGGAAACGGGGGCTACACCTTC	CAITITGNGGYTF
TRBJ1-2	-	TRBV19	-	TGTGCCAGTAGCCCAAATACAGGGTATGGCTACACCTTC	CASSPNTGYGYTF
TRBJ1-1	-	TRBV11-2	once	TGTGCCAGCAGCTTAGAAGGAACTTTCTTGGAGTCTTTCTTT	CASSLEGTFLESFF
TRBJ2-7	-	TRBV23-1	few	TGCGCCAGCAGTCAATTGCCCGGGGGTTACCCCTACGAGCAGTACTTC	CASSQLPGGYPYEQYF
TRBJ2-1	TRBD2	TRBV9	-	TGTGCCAGCAAATTACAGAGCGGGGGTCCATACAATGAGCAGTTCTTC	CASKLQSGGPYNEQFF
TRBJ1-2	TRBD1	TRBV30	-	TGTGCCTGGGGGACAGGATTGAGCTATGGCTACACCTTC	CAWGTGLSYGYTF